The present T cell receptor beta chain was sequenced within a study of shared clonotypes between healthy human individuals. Clones were sequenced by immunoSEQ multiplex PCR, and TCRdb holds only the in-frame ones, with some missing. Among millions of clones listed, roughly 92% were seen once. The clonotype comes from a young man in good health. The sample taken for sequencing was naive CD4+ T cells sorted from blood. The subset denotes: CD45RA+ positively selected.

CDR3 sequence (DNA): TGCGCCAGCAGCTTGGGGGCCGCGAAGGTGGATAATTCACCCCTCCACTTT. Amino acid sequence: CASSLGAAKVDNSPLHF. The chain recombines TRBV5-1 with TRBJ1-6; D not resolved. Between the trimmed V and J ends, which lost 0 bases and 5 bases, there was a span of 15 bases. The germline V gene encodes CDR1 SGHRS and CDR2 YFSETQ. CDR3 size: 17 residues.